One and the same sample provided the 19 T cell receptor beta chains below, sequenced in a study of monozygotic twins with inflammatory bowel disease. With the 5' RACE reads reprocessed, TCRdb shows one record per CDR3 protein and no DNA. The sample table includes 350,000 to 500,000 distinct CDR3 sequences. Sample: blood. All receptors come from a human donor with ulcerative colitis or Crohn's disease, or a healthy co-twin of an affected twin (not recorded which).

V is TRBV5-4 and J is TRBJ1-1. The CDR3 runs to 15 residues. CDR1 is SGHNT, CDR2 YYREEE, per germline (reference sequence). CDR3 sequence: CASSLFSVLAAEAFF.

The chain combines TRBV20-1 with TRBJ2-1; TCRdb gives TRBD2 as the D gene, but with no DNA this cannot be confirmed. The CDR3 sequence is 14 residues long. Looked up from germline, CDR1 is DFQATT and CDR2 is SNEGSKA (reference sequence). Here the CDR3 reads CSAPTSGRNNEQFF.

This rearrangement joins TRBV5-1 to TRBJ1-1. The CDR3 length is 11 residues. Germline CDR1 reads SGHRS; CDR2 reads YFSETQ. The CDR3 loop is CASSDGTEAFF.

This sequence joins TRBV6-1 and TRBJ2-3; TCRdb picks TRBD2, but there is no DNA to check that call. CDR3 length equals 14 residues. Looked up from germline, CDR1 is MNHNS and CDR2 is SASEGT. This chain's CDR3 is CASSRTSRAQIEHF.

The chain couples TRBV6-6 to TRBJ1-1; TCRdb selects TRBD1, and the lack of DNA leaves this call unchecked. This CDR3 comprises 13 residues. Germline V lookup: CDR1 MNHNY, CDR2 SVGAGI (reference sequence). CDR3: CASTRTVNTEAFF.

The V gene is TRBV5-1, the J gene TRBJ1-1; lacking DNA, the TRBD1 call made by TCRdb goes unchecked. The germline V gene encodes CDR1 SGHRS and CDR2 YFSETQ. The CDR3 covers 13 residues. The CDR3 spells CASSAKGYTEAFF.

CDR3: CASSYSIIGEVPPPYGYTF. The chain employs TRBV6-5 and TRBJ1-2. This CDR3 is built from 19 residues. In germline, CDR1 is MNHEY, CDR2 SVGAGI.

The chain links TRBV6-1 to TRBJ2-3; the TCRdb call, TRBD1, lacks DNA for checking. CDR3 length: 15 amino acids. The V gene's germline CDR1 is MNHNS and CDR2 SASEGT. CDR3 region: CASNPRESLADTQYF.

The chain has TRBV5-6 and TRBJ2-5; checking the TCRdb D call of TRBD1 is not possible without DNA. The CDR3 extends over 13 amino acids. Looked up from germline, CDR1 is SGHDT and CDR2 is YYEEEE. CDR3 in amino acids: CASSLTGEETQYF.

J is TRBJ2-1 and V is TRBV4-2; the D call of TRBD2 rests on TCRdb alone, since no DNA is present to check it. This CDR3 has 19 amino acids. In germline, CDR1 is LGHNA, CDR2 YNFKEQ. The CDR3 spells CASSRFFEVVAGGYNEQFF.

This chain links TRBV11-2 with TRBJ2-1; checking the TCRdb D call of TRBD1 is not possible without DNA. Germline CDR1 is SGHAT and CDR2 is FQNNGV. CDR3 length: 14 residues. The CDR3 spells CASSLEGGSDEQFF.

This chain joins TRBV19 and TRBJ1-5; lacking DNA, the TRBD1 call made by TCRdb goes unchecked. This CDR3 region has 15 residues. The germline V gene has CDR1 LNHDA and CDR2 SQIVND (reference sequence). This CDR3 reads CASSMGESTNQPQHF.

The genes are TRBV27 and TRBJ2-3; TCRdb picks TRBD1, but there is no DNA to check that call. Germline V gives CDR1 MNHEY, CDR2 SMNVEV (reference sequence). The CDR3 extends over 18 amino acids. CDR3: CASSLSPPGLRGTDTQYF.

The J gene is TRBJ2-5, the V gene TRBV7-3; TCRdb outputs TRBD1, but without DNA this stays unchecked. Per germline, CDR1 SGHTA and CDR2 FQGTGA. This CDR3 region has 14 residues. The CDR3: CASSLSGGAETQYF.

CDR3 in amino acids: CATSQDSKETQYF. The rearrangement joins TRBV15 to TRBJ2-5; TCRdb outputs TRBD1, but without DNA this stays unchecked. The CDR3 contains 13 residues. CDR1 and CDR2 (germline): LNHNV, YYDKDF (reference sequence).

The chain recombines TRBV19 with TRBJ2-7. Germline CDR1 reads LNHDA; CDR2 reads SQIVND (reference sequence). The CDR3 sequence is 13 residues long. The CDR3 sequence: CASSIAISYEQYF.

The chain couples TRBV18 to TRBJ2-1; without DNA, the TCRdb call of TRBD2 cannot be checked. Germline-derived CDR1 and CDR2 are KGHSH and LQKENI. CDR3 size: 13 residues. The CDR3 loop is CASSGTIQNEQFF.

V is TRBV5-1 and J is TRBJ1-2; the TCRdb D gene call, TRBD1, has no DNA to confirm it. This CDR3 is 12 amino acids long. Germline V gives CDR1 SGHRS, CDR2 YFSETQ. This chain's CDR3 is CASSPGQGAYTF. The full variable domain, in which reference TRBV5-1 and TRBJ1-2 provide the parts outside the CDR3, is KAGVTQTPRYLIKTRGQQVTLSCSPISGHRSVSWYQQTPGQGLQFLFEYFSETQRNKGNFPGRFSGRQFSNSRSEMNVSTLELGDSALYLCASSPGQGAYTFGSGTRLTVV.

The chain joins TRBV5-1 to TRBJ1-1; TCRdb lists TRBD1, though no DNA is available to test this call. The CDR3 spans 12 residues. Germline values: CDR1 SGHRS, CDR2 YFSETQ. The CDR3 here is CASSDRTAEAFF.